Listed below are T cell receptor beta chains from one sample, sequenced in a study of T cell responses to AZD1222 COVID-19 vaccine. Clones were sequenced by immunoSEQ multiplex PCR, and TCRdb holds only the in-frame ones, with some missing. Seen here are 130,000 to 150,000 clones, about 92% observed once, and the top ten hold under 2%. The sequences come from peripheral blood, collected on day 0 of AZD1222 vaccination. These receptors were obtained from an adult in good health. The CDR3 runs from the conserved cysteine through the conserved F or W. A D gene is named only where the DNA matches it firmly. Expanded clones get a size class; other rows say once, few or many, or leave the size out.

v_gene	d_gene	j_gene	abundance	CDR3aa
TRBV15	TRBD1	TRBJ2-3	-	CATEADRGFGDAQYF
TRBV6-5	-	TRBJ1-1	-	CASTWSMNTEAFF
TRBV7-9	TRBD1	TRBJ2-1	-	CASSAGQGFYNEQFF
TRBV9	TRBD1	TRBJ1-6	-	CASSGDSPNSPLHF
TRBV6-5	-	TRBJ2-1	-	CASSSRQNEQFF
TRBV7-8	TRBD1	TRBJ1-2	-	CASSRKTGGNGYTF
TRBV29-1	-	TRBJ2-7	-	CSARDGYEQYF
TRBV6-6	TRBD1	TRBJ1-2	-	CASRSPGQATSYTF
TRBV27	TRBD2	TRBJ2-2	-	CASSLVAGGPGELFF
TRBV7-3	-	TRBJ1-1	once	CASSPQANTEAFF
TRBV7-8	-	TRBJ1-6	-	CASSLEPNLGPLHF
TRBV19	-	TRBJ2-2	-	CASRAGQTNTGELFF
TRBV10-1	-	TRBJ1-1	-	CASSPGNTEAFF
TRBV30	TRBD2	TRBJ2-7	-	CAWSGGYEQYF
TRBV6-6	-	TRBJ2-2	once	CASANTGELFF
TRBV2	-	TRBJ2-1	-	CASGTLAYNEQFF
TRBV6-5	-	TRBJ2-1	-	CASRRDTSYNEQFF
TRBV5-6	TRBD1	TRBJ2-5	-	CASSGIDRGQETQYF
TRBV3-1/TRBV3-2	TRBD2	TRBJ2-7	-	CASSLTSVIYEQYF
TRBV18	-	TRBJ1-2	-	CASSPPETLTYGYTF
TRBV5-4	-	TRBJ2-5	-	CASSLDQNQETQYF
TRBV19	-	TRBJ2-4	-	CASSIVREGVDIQYF
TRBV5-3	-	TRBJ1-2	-	CARSSTSRGYTF
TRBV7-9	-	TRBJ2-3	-	CASSQWDTQYF
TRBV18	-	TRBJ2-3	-	CASSPNTDTQYF
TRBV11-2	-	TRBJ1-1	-	CASSLEPRTAEAFF
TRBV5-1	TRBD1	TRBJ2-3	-	CASSTPTGPDTQYF
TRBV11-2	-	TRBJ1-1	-	CASSLEPGPNTEAFF
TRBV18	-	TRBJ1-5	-	CASSREGGQPQHF
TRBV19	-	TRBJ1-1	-	CASSRRSMNTEAFF
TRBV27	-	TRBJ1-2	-	CASSLYQGLGYTF
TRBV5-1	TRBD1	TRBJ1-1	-	CASSRGQGKGNTEAFF
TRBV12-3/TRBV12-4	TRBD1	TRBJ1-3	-	CASRQGNTIYF
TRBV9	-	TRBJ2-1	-	CASSAQTRGAYNEQFF
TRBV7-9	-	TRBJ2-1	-	CASSSMAGGPYNEQFF
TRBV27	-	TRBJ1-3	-	CASSPFGGATGNTIYF
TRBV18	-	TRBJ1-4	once	CASSPRTGPNEKLFF